This TCR beta chain was recorded in a study of regulatory T cells in long-lasting Graves disease listed by TCRdb under 2021. A note on the overall study: Antithyroid drugs had been taken for less than 3 months by newly diagnosed Graves' disease patients. Patients with persistent Graves' disease were compared with patients with newly diagnosed Graves' disease using TCR sequencing and RNA sequencing of peripheral blood. The study was conducted in China and was registered as a clinical trial. TCR sequencing covered about 13 persistent and some 20 newly diagnosed Graves' disease patients, about 35 samples in total.

General conclusions and limits of the study: Peripheral blood alone was examined, since thyroid tissue, which constituted the primary lesion, could not be accessed. The authors acknowledged the small sample size as a limitation that may reduce accuracy. Preferential use of TRBV28, TRBJ1-2 and TRBJ2-5 was observed in persistent disease, whereas TRBV20-1 and TRBJ2-1 were favored in newly diagnosed disease. Sequencing and analysis were restricted to the TCR beta chain. Patients with persistent disease shared more public clonotypes (approximately 2,500) than newly diagnosed patients did (more than 900). Compared with newly diagnosed patients, persistent Graves' disease patients had lower TCR Shannon entropy and fewer highly expanded clones, which suggests clonal expansion.

V is pared back by 6 bases and J by 4 bases, with 12 bases lying between the germline termini. Including cysteine and phenylalanine, the CDR3 has 13 amino acids. Solely the CDR3 DNA is kept, with 39 bases framed from the first base. Library creation used multiplex PCR. Sequencing used an Illumina HiSeq 4000. TCR beta libraries were built with iRepertoire HTBI primers and Arm-PCR amplification of CDR3 regions. Before sequencing, the PCR products went through gel purification. The study's processing was this. Gene usage analysis of CDR3 amino acid clonotypes relied on the roughly 60 TRBV and about 15 TRBJ segments identified across samples. Filtered high-quality paired reads were merged into contigs using COPE and FqMerger. BLAST was used to align contigs to IMGT TRBV, TRBD and TRBJ reference genes, with CDR3 defined following IMGT. Clonotypes above 0.1% frequency were classified as highly expanded clones. Shannon entropy served as the measure of repertoire diversity, while the Gini coefficient captured V-J evenness. Clonotypes shared by more than one individual were considered public. TCRdb took the public reads, trimmed them with fastp at Q25, ran MiXCR for clone calling and kept in-frame beta chains. Rows are unified per CDR3 protein, each entry keeping the most common DNA and genes. TCRdb's processing, not the study's, gives the V and J calls here. For this sample the table gives about 530,000 distinct CDR3 sequences, of which approximately 16% were detected only once. Of the sample, around a quarter falls within the top ten clones.

The sample holds many counts of this clonotype. Its antigen is not yet known. Nothing much larger sits one base from this clone, and base qualities are not available. The intended sense of this specimen's time point label: newly diagnosed GD, antithyroid drugs for less than 3 months. For both TCR sequencing and RNA sequencing, RNA was extracted from PBMCs using TRIzol. The diagnosis of Graves' disease was made according to American Thyroid Association guidelines. Patients were recruited from an endocrinology department in Xi'an, China. From each patient, about 8.9 milliliters of peripheral blood was collected into an EDTA anticoagulant tube. Ficoll Paque Plus density gradient separation was used to isolate PBMCs, and no further T cell sorting was performed. RNA quality was checked with an Agilent 2100 Bioanalyzer and agarose gel, and concentration with a NanoDrop 2000. This sample also belongs to another study, concerning T cells in Graves' hyperthyroidism and ophthalmopathy. As the second study states: Stable Graves' hyperthyroidism was defined as no progression to ophthalmopathy during 18 months of follow-up. Hyperthyroidism patients were aged 18 to 65 years and newly diagnosed, with disease duration of less than 2 months. Any patient with an uncontrolled infection, another autoimmune disease, pregnancy or lactation was excluded. Diagnoses were established on the basis of clinical symptoms, serum thyroxine and TRAb, thyroid ultrasound, and orbital computed tomography. The TCR CDR3 was subjected to a first round of RT-PCR using the HTBI primer set and the Qiagen OneStep RT-PCR kit. Most expanded thyroid clonotypes (frequency above 0.001) were also found in blood, which suggests that blood repertoires may mirror thyroid immune responses. In cross-validation, a model built on a 13 V-J signature told ophthalmopathy apart from stable hyperthyroidism with roughly 87% sensitivity and 81% to 82% specificity, and in testing the same model reached 80%/75%. In validation, progression to ophthalmopathy was predicted by the model with about 70% sensitivity and 72% to 80% specificity, a median of roughly 6 months before onset. To identify TCR V-J signatures that set the groups apart, the researchers used a discovery cohort of 100 patients, made up of 40 to 45 with Graves' ophthalmopathy and about 55 with stable Graves' hyperthyroidism. An independent validation cohort of around 19 hyperthyroidism patients and 17 patients who later progressed to ophthalmopathy tested prospective prediction of ophthalmopathy. For training and testing, the roughly 100 patients in the discovery cohort were randomly divided in a 7:3 ratio. Thyroid tissue and blood T-cell repertoires from six Graves' hyperthyroidism patients were also compared in the study. After sampling, hyperthyroidism patients received methimazole starting at 30 mg daily, and ophthalmopathy patients received high-dose intravenous methylprednisolone. The libraries were constructed in a second round of multiplex PCR and then size-selected and purified. The libraries were sequenced on an Illumina HiSeq2000 using paired-end 100 bp reads. SOAPnuke was used to process the raw data, with reads discarded if the reads contained adapters or uncalled bases, had a mean Phred below 15, or lacked an exact constant-primer or identifier match. High-quality paired reads were merged using COPE v1.2.5, and each unique nucleotide sequence was defined as a clonotype. MiTCR v1.1 was used to align the clonotypes against IMGT TRBV, TRBD and TRBJ reference segments. Analysis was restricted to V-J combinations with a frequency above 0.0001, which covered about 99% of repertoires. The TCS score was defined as F50 (clonal expansion) divided by E x V (chaos), with BLOSUM62-based TCRdist calculated between CDR3 peptides within each V-J. Welch's t-statistics and random forest reduced several hundred V-J features to 10 to 15, which were used in a naive Bayes classifier (R e1071). No statistical method was used to set the sample size in advance, and investigators knew the group allocation. The paper reports TCR Vbeta CDR3 sequencing of approximately 140 peripheral blood samples: approximately 41 ophthalmopathy, about 75 hyperthyroidism and roughly 17 progressor patients.

The chain is encoded by TRBV12-3 or TRBV12-4 joined to TRBJ1-1; the D region possibly corresponds to TRBD1 (5 bases align). The sample consisted of peripheral blood mononuclear cells (PBMCs), taken at new diagnosis, from a patient treated with antithyroid drugs. This sequence originates from a woman aged 35 to 59 with Graves disease. Donor details come from another sample of the same person, matched by shared clones. The nucleotide sequence reads as follows: TGTGCCAGCAGGCCCGGGACCGTCACTGAAGCTTTCTTT. Its coded protein is CASRPGTVTEAFF.